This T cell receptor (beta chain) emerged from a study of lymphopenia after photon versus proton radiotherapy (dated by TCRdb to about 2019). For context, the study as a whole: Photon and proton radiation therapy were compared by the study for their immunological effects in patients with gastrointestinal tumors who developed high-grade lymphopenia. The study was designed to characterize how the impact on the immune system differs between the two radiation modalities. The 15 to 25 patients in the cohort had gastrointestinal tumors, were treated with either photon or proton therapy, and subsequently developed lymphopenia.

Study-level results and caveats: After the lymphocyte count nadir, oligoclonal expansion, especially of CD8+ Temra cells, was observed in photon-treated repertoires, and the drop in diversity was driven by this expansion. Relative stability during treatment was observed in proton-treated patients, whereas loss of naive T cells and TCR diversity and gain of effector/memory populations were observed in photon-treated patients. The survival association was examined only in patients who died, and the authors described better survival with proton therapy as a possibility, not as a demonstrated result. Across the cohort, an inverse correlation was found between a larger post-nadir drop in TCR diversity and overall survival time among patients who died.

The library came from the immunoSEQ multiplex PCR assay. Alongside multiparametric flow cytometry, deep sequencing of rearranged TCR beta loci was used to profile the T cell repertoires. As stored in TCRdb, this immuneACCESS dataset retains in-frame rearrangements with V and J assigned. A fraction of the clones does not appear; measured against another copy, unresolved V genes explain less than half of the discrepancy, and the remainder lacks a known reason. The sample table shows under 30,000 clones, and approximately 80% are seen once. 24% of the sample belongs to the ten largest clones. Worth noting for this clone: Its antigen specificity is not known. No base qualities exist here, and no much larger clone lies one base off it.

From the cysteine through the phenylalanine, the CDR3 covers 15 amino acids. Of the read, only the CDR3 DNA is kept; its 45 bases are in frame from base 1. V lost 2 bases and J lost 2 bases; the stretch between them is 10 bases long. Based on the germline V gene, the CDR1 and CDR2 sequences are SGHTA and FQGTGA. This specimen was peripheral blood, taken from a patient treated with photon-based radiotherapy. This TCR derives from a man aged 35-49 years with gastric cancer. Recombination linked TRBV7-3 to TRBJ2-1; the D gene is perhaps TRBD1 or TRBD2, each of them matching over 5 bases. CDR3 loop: CASSLSVGAYNEQFF. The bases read TGTGCCAGCAGCTTATCGGTGGGGGCCTACAATGAGCAGTTCTTC.